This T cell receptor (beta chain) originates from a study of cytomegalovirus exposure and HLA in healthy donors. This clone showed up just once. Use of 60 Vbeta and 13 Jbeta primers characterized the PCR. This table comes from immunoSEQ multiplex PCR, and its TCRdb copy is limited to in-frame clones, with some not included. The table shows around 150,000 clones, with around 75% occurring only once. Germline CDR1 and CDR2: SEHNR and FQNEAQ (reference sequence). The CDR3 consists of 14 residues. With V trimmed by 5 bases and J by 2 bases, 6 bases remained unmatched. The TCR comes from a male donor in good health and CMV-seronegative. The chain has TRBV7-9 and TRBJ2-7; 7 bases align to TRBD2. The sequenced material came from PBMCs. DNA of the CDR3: TGTGCCAGCAGCCCTCGACTAGCCGCCTACGAGCAGTACTTC. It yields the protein CASSPRLAAYEQYF.